These 32 T cell receptor beta chains share one sample of origin, sequenced in a study of T cells in Graves' hyperthyroidism and ophthalmopathy. Amplified TCR beta CDR3 regions derived from RNA transcripts. First-round RT-PCR of the TCR CDR3 relied on the HTBI primer set. TCRdb processed the multiplex PCR reads anew with MiXCR; each CDR3 protein has one entry. The data hold about 520,000 distinct CDR3 sequences, with approximately 25% observed a single time. The sequencing input was blood. The receptors here all came from a young woman with Graves' ophthalmopathy.

This clonotype has a count of ten or more. The chain joins TRBV7-2 to TRBJ1-2; 7 bases agree with TRBD1. CDR3 length: 15 amino acids. With 4 bases clipped from V and 3 bases from J, the junction kept 8 bases outside the gene matches. Looked up from germline, CDR1 is SGHTA and CDR2 is FQGNSA. DNA of the CDR3: TGTGCCAGCAGCTCAACGACAGGGCTCCACTATGGCTACACCTTC. As protein: CASSSTTGLHYGYTF.

This clonotype was observed many times. The chain links TRBV11-2 to TRBJ1-2; tentative D call: TRBD1 (5 bases). The CDR3 totals 13 residues. Germline-derived CDR1 and CDR2 are SGHAT and FQNNGV. V shed 4 bases and J shed 8 bases, with 14 bases lying between them. In DNA, the CDR3 is TGTGCCAGCAGCTCTAGGGACGGGCGCGGCTACACCTTC. Its protein product is CASSSRDGRGYTF.

The chain has TRBV4-1 and TRBJ1-1; D gene ambiguous. V was clipped by 1 base and J by 4 bases, with 10 bases between them. The CDR3 contains 14 residues. The germline V gene encodes CDR1 MGHRA and CDR2 YSYEKL. The CDR3 reads CASSQVPGGTEAFF. DNA of the CDR3: TGCGCCAGCAGCCAAGTCCCGGGAGGCACTGAAGCTTTCTTT.

This sequence joins TRBV6-1 and TRBJ1-6, with TRBD1 identical over 10 bases. The CDR3 consists of 15 residues. J gave up 6 bases and V 6 bases, and 5 bases lay outside the gene matches. CDR1 and CDR2 (germline): MNHNS, SASEGT. The CDR3 reads CASRGDRGGNSPLHF. The CDR3 DNA sequence: TGTGCCAGCAGGGGGGACAGGGGCGGTAATTCACCCCTCCACTTT.

This clonotype was observed a few times. The chain uses TRBV12-3 or TRBV12-4 and TRBJ1-1; D remains unclear. This CDR3 is built from 15 residues. Trimming stripped 2 bases from V and 3 bases from J, with 13 bases between. The CDR3 nucleotides are TGTGCCAGCAGTTTATTGACCGGGCTGGACACTGAAGCTTTCTTT. Its protein is CASSLLTGLDTEAFF.

This clonotype has just a few counts. The V call is TRBV6-5, the J call TRBJ2-5, with D hard to call. This CDR3 spans 13 amino acids. Trimming took off 7 bases at V and 0 bases at J, with 9 bases between the two ends. Germline-derived CDR1 and CDR2 are MNHEY and SVGAGI. The DNA of the CDR3 is TGTGCCAGCATCAGGCAGTACCAAGAGACCCAGTACTTC. It encodes CASIRQYQETQYF.

The chain has TRBV2 and TRBJ1-1; no firm D call. CDR3 length: 13 residues. V lost 11 bases and J 2 bases, leaving 15 bases between the germline ends. Germline V CDR1 and CDR2: SNHLY, FYNNEI. The CDR3 DNA reads as TGTGCCTCCCAAAGGGAGATAAACACTGAAGCTTTCTTT. Amino acids: CASQREINTEAFF.

This clonotype was seen many times. This chain joins TRBV6-1 and TRBJ1-5; D not certain. CDR1 is MNHNS, CDR2 SASEGT, per germline. Trimming pared 4 bases from V and 1 base from J, leaving 8 bases between. The CDR3 has 14 residues. The CDR3 sequence: CASSVWRSNQPQHF. Written as DNA, the CDR3 is TGTGCCAGCAGTGTTTGGAGAAGCAATCAGCCCCAGCATTTT.

This clonotype was recorded many times. The CDR3 sequence is CASSVEVTPSSGNTIYF. The CDR3 nucleotides are TGTGCCAGCAGCGTAGAGGTCACTCCATCCTCTGGAAACACCATATATTTT. This chain connects TRBV9 to TRBJ1-3, with D unclear. The CDR3 sequence is 17 residues long. V was clipped by 0 bases and J by 0 bases, with 13 bases between them. Germline values: CDR1 SGDLS, CDR2 YYNGEE.

The genes are TRBV5-1 and TRBJ2-2; TRBD2 agrees at 7 bases. The CDR3 runs to 15 residues. The V gene end was trimmed by 4 bases and the J gene end by 6 bases; junction bases not matched to a gene: 9. Germline V CDR1 and CDR2: SGHRS, YFSETQ. The CDR3 nucleotides are TGCGCCAGCAGCCCCCCCGGGACTACGCCCGGGGAGCTGTTTTTT. The encoded protein is CASSPPGTTPGELFF.

This clonotype occurred many times. A junction boundary mismatches the germline segment, possibly from a read error. In DNA, the CDR3 is TGCAGTGCTAGAGATAACTCGGAGACCGAGTACTTC. Its protein product is CSARDNSETEYF. The chain has TRBV20-1 and TRBJ2-5; D is unclear. The CDR3 is 12 residues long. Germline V gives CDR1 DFQATT, CDR2 SNEGSKA (reference sequence).

In this sample, this clonotype turned up many times. The chain recombines TRBV30 with TRBJ1-3; D unclear. Germline V gives CDR1 GTSNPN, CDR2 SVGIG (reference sequence). V was clipped by 3 bases and J by 8 bases, with 11 bases between them. The CDR3 consists of 12 residues. The CDR3 DNA reads TGTGCCTGGAGCCTAGTGGGAGACACCATATATTTT. Its protein product is CAWSLVGDTIYF.

This clonotype showed up many times. The chain is built from TRBV24-1 and TRBJ2-7, with D perhaps given as TRBD1 or TRBD2 (5 bases each). The CDR3 contains 14 residues. V gave up 6 bases and J gave up 6 bases, with 17 bases separating them. CDR1 and CDR2 from the germline V gene are KGHDR and SFDVKD. The CDR3 nucleotides are TGTGCCACCAGTTCTAGCAGGGCGACTACCGAGCAGTACTTC. Amino acids: CATSSSRATTEQYF.

This clonotype was recorded at least ten times. J is TRBJ2-5 and V is TRBV6-2 or TRBV6-3, with D perhaps matching TRBD1 (7 bases). The germline V gene has CDR1 MNHEY and CDR2 SVGEGT. This CDR3 region has 14 residues. The V gene lost 5 bases and the J gene lost 2 bases, with 12 bases spanning the gap. The DNA for the CDR3 is TGTGCCAGCAGTATGCGGGACAGTCAAGAGACCCAGTACTTC. Its translation: CASSMRDSQETQYF.

This clonotype has ten or more counts. This chain connects TRBV6-5 to TRBJ2-2; D tentatively reads TRBD1 or TRBD2 (5 bases each). The CDR3 spans 15 residues. Germline CDR1 is MNHEY and CDR2 is SVGAGI. V shed 8 bases and J shed 5 bases, with 18 bases lying between them. The CDR3, as DNA: TGTGCCAGCTCGCGAGGGACGATGGGGACCGGGGAGCTGTTTTTT. Translating gives CASSRGTMGTGELFF.

This clonotype has at least ten counts. The rearrangement uses TRBV19 and TRBJ1-1; no firm D call. V was pared by 4 bases and J by 1 base, with 10 bases between. The germline CDR1 and CDR2 sequences are LNHDA and SQIVND (reference sequence). CDR3 length: 14 residues. The CDR3 DNA is TGTGCCAGTAGTACGCGCTTGGGGAACACTGAAGCTTTCTTT. Translating gives CASSTRLGNTEAFF.

The table lists this clonotype with many counts. CDR3 region: CATRSPGQLSNSPLHF. The DNA of the CDR3 is TGTGCCACCCGTTCACCGGGACAGCTGTCTAATTCACCCCTCCACTTT. V and J are TRBV27 and TRBJ1-6, with TRBD1 identical over 7 bases. This CDR3 is built from 16 residues. Germline CDR1 and CDR2: MNHEY and SMNVEV (reference sequence). J lost 6 bases, V lost 10 bases, and 15 bases had no gene match.

In its sample, this clonotype was seen many times. The chain has TRBV6-2 or TRBV6-3 and TRBJ1-2, with D hard to call. Germline CDR1 is MNHEY and CDR2 is SVGEGT. The CDR3 spans 14 residues. The V and J ends lost 6 bases and 5 bases respectively, with 16 bases between them. The CDR3 is CASRNPGGGYGYTF. The DNA of the CDR3 is TGTGCCAGCAGGAACCCGGGCGGTGGATATGGCTACACCTTC.

There are many counts of this clonotype. V and J are TRBV6-2 or TRBV6-3 and TRBJ2-7; 7 bases map to TRBD2. V lost 7 bases and J lost 7; bases outside the gene matches: 13. The CDR3 loop spans 14 amino acids. The germline gives CDR1 MNHEY, CDR2 SVGEGT. CDR3 loop: CASTQAGPRGEQYF. The CDR3 region has the DNA TGTGCCAGCACCCAAGCGGGGCCGCGAGGGGAGCAGTACTTC.

This clonotype was seen at least ten times. The rearrangement joins TRBV5-1 to TRBJ1-6; 7 nucleotides align to TRBD1. This CDR3 is 15 amino acids long. Germline lookup yields CDR1 SGHRS and CDR2 YFSETQ. V dropped 3 bases and J dropped 5; count of bases not matched to a gene: 5. CDR3 coding DNA: TGCGCCAGCAGCTCGGCCGGGACAGATAATTCACCCCTCCACTTT. This gives the protein CASSSAGTDNSPLHF.

This chain joins TRBV20-1 and TRBJ1-5; 12 bases agree with TRBD1. Germline V gene lookup returns CDR1 DFQATT and CDR2 SNEGSKA (reference sequence). The CDR3 contains 18 residues. The J segment lost 6 bases and the V segment lost 3 bases, leaving 15 bases of the junction unmatched. The CDR3 spells CSASSGQGAHQRIQPQHF. The CDR3 nucleotides read TGCAGTGCTAGTTCGGGACAGGGGGCCCACCAAAGGATTCAGCCCCAGCATTTT.

In this sample, this clonotype turned up many times. The rearrangement joins TRBV28 to TRBJ2-3; 10 bases are shared with TRBD2. Germline lookup yields CDR1 MDHEN and CDR2 SYDVKM. The CDR3 runs to 15 residues. J was trimmed by 3 bases and V by 5 bases; bases with no gene match: 5. The DNA of the CDR3 is TGTGCCAGCAGTGTGACTAGCGGGTTGACAGATACGCAGTATTTT. Its protein product is CASSVTSGLTDTQYF.

This clonotype occurred a few times. The V call is TRBV9, the J call TRBJ2-3; D is unclear. V was shortened by 2 bases and J by 1 base, with 5 bases between the two germline ends. The CDR3 length is 13 residues. Germline V gives CDR1 SGDLS, CDR2 YYNGEE. The CDR3 coding sequence is TGTGCCAGCAGCGTCCCGGGCACAGATACGCAGTATTTT. This encodes CASSVPGTDTQYF.

This clonotype was seen just once. The J gene is TRBJ1-2, the V gene TRBV18; 7 bases match TRBD1. The germline V gene encodes CDR1 KGHSH and CDR2 LQKENI. The V gene end was trimmed by 4 bases and the J gene end by 0 bases; junction bases not matched to a gene: 8. CDR3 length: 16 amino acids. CDR3: CASSLDRRSANYGYTF. The DNA of the CDR3 is TGTGCCAGCTCACTGGACAGGCGGTCTGCTAACTATGGCTACACCTTC. The full variable domain, in which reference TRBV18 and TRBJ1-2 provide the parts outside the CDR3, is NAGVMQNPRHLVRRRGQEARLRCSPMKGHSHVYWYRQLPEEGLKFMVYLQKENIIDESGMPKERFSAEFPKEGPSILRIQQVVRGDSAAYFCASSLDRRSANYGYTFGSGTRLTVV.

This clonotype was observed at least ten times. V usage is TRBV20-1 and J usage is TRBJ2-7; 15 bases are shared with TRBD2. The V segment lost 5 bases and the J segment 6 bases; nucleotides outside the gene matches: 8. Per germline, CDR1 DFQATT and CDR2 SNEGSKA (reference sequence). The CDR3 has 15 residues. The CDR3 region has the DNA TGCAGTGCTGATCGGACTAGCGGGGGGGCTGGCGAGCAGTACTTC. This sequence encodes CSADRTSGGAGEQYF.

This clonotype came up once. Here the CDR3 DNA reads TGTGCCAGCAGTTTTCAGGGGCGCAATCAGCCCCAGCATTTT. Translated: CASSFQGRNQPQHF. J is TRBJ1-5 and V is TRBV12-3 or TRBV12-4; weak D call: TRBD1 (6 bases). The CDR3 runs 14 residues. V was cut by 3 bases and J by 2 bases, with 8 bases left in between.

The J gene is TRBJ2-7, the V gene TRBV7-2, with unresolved D. Germline values: CDR1 SGHTA, CDR2 FQGNSA. The ends were cut back, 1 base at V and 4 bases at J, with 8 bases in the middle. The CDR3 contains 13 residues. CDR3 DNA sequence: TGTGCCAGCAGCTTAGGAGCGCTTTACGAGCAGTACTTC. This encodes CASSLGALYEQYF. Using reference TRBV7-2 and TRBJ2-7 for the parts outside the CDR3, the full variable domain is GAGVSQSPSNKVTEKGKDVELRCDPISGHTALYWYRQSLGQGLEFLIYFQGNSAPDKSGLPSDRFSAERTGGSVSTLTIQRTQQEDSAVYLCASSLGALYEQYFGPGTRLTVT.

A remark on this clonotype: A much larger clone is a single base away; this may be a read error. The chain couples TRBV6-1 to TRBJ2-5; no reliable D call. The germline CDR1 and CDR2 sequences are MNHNS and SASEGT. Trimming removed 2 bases at V and 4 bases at J, with 5 bases between. This CDR3 is built from 12 residues. CDR3 DNA: TGTGCCAGCAGTGAATTCGTAGAGACCCAGTACTTC. Translation gives CASSEFVETQYF.

As regards this clonotype: A read error may explain this, as a much larger clone is one base away. The chain combines TRBV6-5 with TRBJ2-7; TRBD1 matches at 12 bases. This CDR3 contains 15 residues. Germline V CDR1 and CDR2: MNHEY, SVGAGI. V shed 2 bases and J 5 bases; nucleotides not matched to a gene: 4. The CDR3 bases are TGTGCCAGCAGTTACGCGGGACAGGGGGCCAACGAGCAGTACTTC. This gives the protein CASSYAGQGANEQYF.

The chain has TRBV4-1 and TRBJ1-1; no firm D call. V lost 1 base and J lost 1, with 10 bases in between. CDR3 length equals 15 residues. Looked up from germline, CDR1 is MGHRA and CDR2 is YSYEKL. CDR3: CASSQGHITNTEAFF. The CDR3 DNA follows: TGCGCCAGCAGCCAAGGTCATATCACGAACACTGAAGCTTTCTTT.

This clonotype was seen ten or more times. The chain links TRBV20-1 to TRBJ2-5, with 13 positions matching TRBD2. Trimming took 5 bases from V and 5 from J; bases not matched to a gene: 8. CDR3 size: 15 residues. Germline V gene data show CDR1 as DFQATT and CDR2 as SNEGSKA (reference sequence). CDR3 coding DNA: TGCAGTGCTTACCGCGGGACTAGCGGGGATGAGACCCAGTACTTC. Encoded protein: CSAYRGTSGDETQYF.

This clonotype was recorded at least ten times. The gene calls are TRBV27 and TRBJ2-7, with D uncertain. The CDR3 is 15 residues long. CDR1 and CDR2 (germline): MNHEY, SMNVEV (reference sequence). V was pared by 0 bases and J by 0 bases, with 9 bases between. CDR3 region: CASSLSVLSSYEQYF. Written as DNA, the CDR3 is TGTGCCAGCAGTTTATCGGTCCTTAGCTCCTACGAGCAGTACTTC.